These T cell receptor beta chains were read from a single sample in a study of T cell repertoires in cytomegalovirus infection. These TCRs are of unknown antigen specificity. TCRdb used MiXCR to reprocess the reads, holding one entry per CDR3 protein. Of 75,000 to 95,000 distinct CDR3 sequences in the sample, 45% to 55% were seen once. This specimen was CD8+ T cells from cultured PBMCs, taken from culture after CMV antigen stimulation. These receptor sequences come from a human donor in good health (CMV status not recorded). Some clones in this sample may be carry-over from other donors' samples. The CDR3 runs from the conserved cysteine through the conserved F or W. Each record gives: V gene, CDR3 length, CDR3 protein.

TRBV7-9 | 13 | CASTYPPGQKQYF
TRBV6-5 | 12 | CASTEDRPEAFF
TRBV7-6 | 13 | CASSRQGGETQYF
TRBV30 | 13 | CAWSLGSYNEQFF
TRBV7-3 | 15 | CASSLRTSGVNEQFF
TRBV28 | 16 | CASSLSPLYSNQPQHF
TRBV28 | 14 | CASTSAWVRETQYF
TRBV12-3/TRBV12-4 | 17 | CASSYPPDSEVGDTQYF
TRBV9 | 17 | CASSVEGHSSGANVLTF
TRBV7-6 | 20 | CASSPVVELYAVSGANVLTF
TRBV27 | 17 | CASSFLGLAGGNNEQFF
TRBV7-3 | 18 | CASREGLAGGPDTGELFF
TRBV4-1 | 15 | CASSQEYSFTGELFF
TRBV7-6 | 13 | CASSIGDLGSQYF
TRBV12-3/TRBV12-4 | 15 | CASSLNGAGNQPHHF
TRBV6-2/TRBV6-3 | 12 | CASWEGGTEAFF
TRBV27 | 13 | CAAAGGLHEKLFF
TRBV6-8 | 17 | CASSYSGREGQTGELFF
TRBV27 | 13 | CASSLWTGEGYTF
TRBV29-1 | 12 | CSVGRDLAEQFF
TRBV7-6 | 14 | CASSLNGDTKGVFF
TRBV29-1 | 13 | CSAGGALYNEQFF
TRBV6-5 | 13 | CASSSGTGNEQFF
TRBV7-8 | 13 | CASSLDLFSEQYF
TRBV11-1 | 14 | CASSSGRVNYGYTF
TRBV7-9 | 15 | CASSSPGEGGYEQYF
TRBV12-3/TRBV12-4 | 16 | CASSLAGTDAVGTQYF
TRBV28 | 13 | CASSLWGGTEAFF
TRBV11-2 | 17 | CASSSPQAGSSYNEQFF
TRBV7-2 | 14 | CASSLDITYNEQFF
TRBV6-2/TRBV6-3 | 16 | CASSYSPGFEYREQYF
TRBV28 | 11 | CASSSKQPQHF
TRBV7-6 | 14 | CASSPHGGDDEQYF
TRBV6-1 | 17 | CASSEAGLGEKPYEQYF
TRBV6-8 | 14 | CASRETGSDQPQHF
TRBV7-2 | 13 | CASRSQGAETQYF
TRBV6-5 | 13 | CASSFGRWTEAFF
TRBV7-6 | 12 | CASSSAGSPLHF
TRBV7-4 | 16 | CASSLIQGAEDYGYTF
TRBV7-4 | 15 | CASSLASKGVGELFF
TRBV7-2 | 15 | CASSLGPAGFYEQYF
TRBV27 | 13 | CACATGRGQPQHF
TRBV20-1 | 13 | CSAKAGYTGELFF
TRBV19 | 16 | CASNPLDGPRYYGYTF
TRBV29-1 | 14 | CSVSPTGGDTEAFF
TRBV19 | 15 | CASSIRDSTTYEQYF
TRBV27 | 16 | CASSNRLAGGTGELFF
TRBV25-1 | 15 | CASSFFGTENSPLHF